Following are 4 T cell receptor beta chains from one sample sequenced in a study of blood T cell repertoires in COVID-19. Data came from immunoSEQ multiplex PCR; TCRdb stores just in-frame clones and leaves some out. In the table there are about 230,000 clones, 65% to 85% of which are singletons. The sequenced material came from peripheral blood. The origin of the receptors is a woman older than 75 with acute or convalescent COVID-19.

The chain joins TRBV7-9 to TRBJ2-7, with D possibly TRBD1 on 6 matching bases. V lost 5 bases and J 0 bases, leaving 17 bases between the germline ends. Germline V gene lookup returns CDR1 SEHNR and CDR2 FQNEAQ (reference sequence). This CDR3 is built from 16 residues. CDR3: CASSRFRGSYSYEQYF. The CDR3 bases are TGTGCCAGCAGCAGATTCAGGGGATCCTACTCCTACGAGCAGTACTTC.

This clone has just a few counts. The genes are TRBV19 and TRBJ1-5, with D tentatively TRBD1 (6 bases). CDR3 length: 15 residues. V dropped 5 bases and J dropped 7 bases, with 18 bases sitting between them. Germline assignment: CDR1 LNHDA and CDR2 SQIVND (reference sequence). CDR3: CASSVDSVLIQPQHF. CDR3 sequence (DNA): TGTGCCAGTAGTGTGGACAGTGTTTTAATCCAGCCCCAGCATTTT.

This clone was recorded once. CDR3 nucleotide sequence: TGTGCCAGCAGCTTAGTTCGAGAGACCCAGTACTTC. Its protein is CASSLVRETQYF. The chain employs TRBV7-2 and TRBJ2-5; no firm D call. Germline values: CDR1 SGHTA, CDR2 FQGNSA. The CDR3 length is 12 residues. V shed 1 base and J shed 4 bases, with 4 bases lying between them.

V usage is TRBV4-1 and J usage is TRBJ2-3, with TRBD1 matching 7 bases. Germline V gene lookup returns CDR1 MGHRA and CDR2 YSYEKL. Trimming removed 0 bases from V and 0 bases from J; junction bases left unmatched: 6. The CDR3 length is 17 residues. The CDR3 nucleotides are TGCGCCAGCAGCCAAGAGGGGACAGCGACTAGCACAGATACGCAGTATTTT. Amino acid sequence: CASSQEGTATSTDTQYF.